A single sample is the source of the 23 T cell receptor beta chains below, sequenced in a study of vaccination effects on CD4 cells after COVID-19. TCRdb's table, derived via immunoSEQ multiplex PCR, lists solely in-frame clones and lacks some. The sample yields 30,000 to 45,000 clones, approximately 84% seen once. Antigen-specific CD4+ T cell clonotypes were called by their expansion after viral peptide-pool culture in ViraFEST. Investigators separated out CD4+ T cells once 10 days of culture had passed. Each participant was administered two doses of either the BNT162b2 or the mRNA-1273 vaccine. These receptors' targets are unknown. The sample was CD4+ T cells from PBMCs cultured with HCoV-NL63 spike peptides, taken after COVID-19 vaccination. Receptors originate from a human donor who received a COVID-19 vaccine. Some clones in this sample may be carry-over from other donors' samples.

The chain uses TRBV5-1 and TRBJ2-3; D not resolved. Germline-derived CDR1 and CDR2 are SGHRS and YFSETQ. The V and J ends lost 0 bases and 2 bases respectively, with 7 bases between them. CDR3 length: 14 amino acids. The CDR3: CASSLGTNTDTQYF. Here the CDR3 DNA reads TGCGCCAGCAGCTTGGGAACCAACACAGATACGCAGTATTTT.

This chain connects TRBV24-1 to TRBJ2-5; possibly TRBD1 for D (6 bases). The germline V gene encodes CDR1 KGHDR and CDR2 SFDVKD. This CDR3 contains 14 residues. V was cut by 3 bases and J by 6 bases, with 13 bases left in between. Written as DNA, the CDR3 is TGTGCCACCAGTGATACACAGGGAGTCAAGACCCAGTACTTC. Protein: CATSDTQGVKTQYF.

The chain is built from TRBV5-1 and TRBJ1-2, with 9 bases aligning to TRBD1. This CDR3 region has 14 residues. Germline-derived CDR1 and CDR2 are SGHRS and YFSETQ. V gave up 4 bases and J gave up 5 bases; unmatched junction bases: 6. The CDR3 sequence: CASSPGQGVYGYTF. The CDR3 coding sequence is TGCGCCAGCAGCCCGGGACAGGGCGTTTATGGCTACACCTTC.

The gene calls are TRBV7-2 and TRBJ1-1, with 7 bases aligning to TRBD1. Trimming cost V 5 bases and J 4 bases; bases outside gene matches: 10. Germline V gene sequence: CDR1 SGHTA, CDR2 FQGNSA. The CDR3 runs to 15 residues. CDR3 nucleotides: TGTGCCAGCAGCCTGGCAACCGCAGGGGGCACTGAAGCTTTCTTT. The encoded protein is CASSLATAGGTEAFF.

The rearrangement uses TRBV20-1 and TRBJ1-5, with a possible D match to TRBD1 (5 bases). V dropped 6 bases and J dropped 9 bases, with 18 bases sitting between them. The CDR3 runs 13 residues. CDR1 and CDR2 (germline): DFQATT, SNEGSKA (reference sequence). CDR3 coding DNA: TGCAGTGCCAGTCAGGGCTCTGGTCTGCCCCAGCATTTT. Translation gives CSASQGSGLPQHF.

This clone was picked up one time. The chain carries TRBV6-2 or TRBV6-3 and TRBJ2-7, with 8 bases aligning to TRBD2. The CDR3 has 15 residues. Trimming at V came to 5 bases and at J to 2 bases, leaving 8 bases not matched to a gene. The V gene's germline CDR1 is MNHEY and CDR2 SVGEGT. This chain's CDR3 is CASSKPLAGAYEQYV. CDR3 nucleotide sequence: TGTGCCAGCAGTAAACCCCTAGCGGGTGCCTACGAGCAGTACGTC.

V usage is TRBV24-1 and J usage is TRBJ1-4; D is possibly TRBD1 (5 bases). CDR3 length: 13 amino acids. From germline, CDR1 is KGHDR and CDR2 SFDVKD. Trimming removed 4 bases from V and 6 bases from J, with 8 bases in between. The CDR3 DNA is TGTGCCACCAGTGAAGGGACGGATGAAAAACTGTTTTTT. As protein: CATSEGTDEKLFF.

This clone has only a few counts. This sequence joins TRBV19 and TRBJ1-1; no definite D call. The V gene's germline CDR1 is LNHDA and CDR2 SQIVND (reference sequence). Trimming stripped 6 bases from V and 0 bases from J, with 8 bases between. The CDR3 extends over 13 amino acids. The CDR3: CASRGSLNTEAFF. The CDR3 region has the DNA TGTGCCAGTAGGGGGAGTTTGAACACTGAAGCTTTCTTT.

This chain links TRBV19 with TRBJ2-3, with a possible D match to TRBD1 (5 bases). The V end was cut by 1 base, the J end by 0 bases, with 8 bases between. Germline CDR1 LNHDA, CDR2 SQIVND (reference sequence). The CDR3 is 15 residues long. CDR3 nucleotides: TGTGCCAGTAGTATAGGCAGGGTCAGCACAGATACGCAGTATTTT. It is translated as CASSIGRVSTDTQYF.

This chain links TRBV4-1 with TRBJ1-5; tentative D call: TRBD1 (5 bases). CDR1 and CDR2 (germline): MGHRA, YSYEKL. The CDR3 has 16 amino acids. The V end lost 0 bases, the J end lost 2 bases, and 11 bases lay between the germline ends. The CDR3 nucleotides are TGCGCCAGCAGCCAAGAGGGGGGGATTGGCAATCAGCCCCAGCATTTT. The encoded protein is CASSQEGGIGNQPQHF.

As DNA, the CDR3 is TGTGCCAGCAGTGGAGCGGTCTACGAGCAGTACGTC. It specifies CASSGAVYEQYV. J is TRBJ2-7 and V is TRBV2; a possible D gene is TRBD2 (5 bases). The CDR3 is 12 residues long. CDR1 SNHLY and CDR2 FYNNEI come from the germline V gene. The germline V and J ends were trimmed by 4 bases and 3 bases, with 7 bases remaining between them.

The rearrangement joins TRBV9 to TRBJ2-3; 12 nucleotides line up with TRBD2. Germline lookup yields CDR1 SGDLS and CDR2 YYNGEE. This CDR3 comprises 17 residues. J gave up 4 bases and V 4 bases, and 10 bases lay outside the gene matches. The CDR3 nucleotides read TGTGCCAGCAGCCGACGGGGGTCTAGCGGGGGGGCAGATACGCAGTATTTT. The encoded protein is CASSRRGSSGGADTQYF.

This rearrangement joins TRBV3-1 (or the pseudogene TRBV3-2) to TRBJ1-1; TRBD1 is a possible D gene (5 bases). The CDR3 contains 18 residues. Germline V lookup: CDR1 LGHDT, CDR2 YNNKEL (reference sequence). V dropped 0 bases and J dropped 0 bases, with 17 bases sitting between them. CDR3 region: CASSQDIAGLRMNTEAFF. The CDR3 nucleotides are TGTGCCAGCAGCCAAGATATCGCAGGGCTCCGGATGAACACTGAAGCTTTCTTT.

The rearrangement uses TRBV6-6 and TRBJ1-6, with D possibly TRBD1 on 6 matching bases. V shed 5 bases and J shed 6 bases, with 11 bases lying between them. The CDR3 consists of 14 residues. The germline CDR1 and CDR2 sequences are MNHNY and SVGAGI (reference sequence). The CDR3 DNA reads as TGTGCCAGCAGTCTCGGGACATCTAATTCACCCCTCCACTTT. This translates into CASSLGTSNSPLHF.

This clone was found a few times. The gene calls are TRBV6-1 and TRBJ2-1; 8 bases are shared with TRBD2. The germline V gene encodes CDR1 MNHNS and CDR2 SASEGT. Trimming removed 4 bases from V and 6 bases from J; junction bases left unmatched: 11. This CDR3 comprises 16 residues. DNA for the CDR3: TGTGCCAGCAGTGTACCTTTCGGGGGGGCGCGCAATGAGCAGTTCTTC. Protein product: CASSVPFGGARNEQFF.

The rearrangement uses TRBV18 and TRBJ2-7, with TRBD2 matching over 12 bases. The CDR3 is made up of 14 amino acids. Germline V lookup: CDR1 KGHSH, CDR2 LQKENI. With 6 bases clipped from V and 4 bases from J, the junction kept 4 bases outside the gene matches. The CDR3 spells CASSLGLAGYEQYV. The CDR3 DNA follows: TGTGCCAGCTCTCTGGGACTAGCGGGTTACGAGCAGTACGTC.

The chain carries TRBV6-1 and TRBJ1-1; tentative D call: TRBD1 (6 bases). Germline V CDR1 and CDR2: MNHNS, SASEGT. The CDR3 totals 17 residues. The V and J ends lost 2 bases and 3 bases respectively, with 19 bases between them. CDR3 coding DNA: TGTGCCAGCAGTGAATGGGGGACACGACTGATCCACACTGAAGCTTTCTTT. Translated: CASSEWGTRLIHTEAFF.

The chain recombines TRBV5-1 with TRBJ2-3; D is unresolved. Trimming left V 0 bases short and J 0 bases short, with 5 bases between. Germline values: CDR1 SGHRS, CDR2 YFSETQ. This CDR3 region has 14 residues. CDR3 sequence reads: CASSLGSSTDTQYF. DNA for the CDR3: TGCGCCAGCAGCTTGGGGAGTAGCACAGATACGCAGTATTTT.

This clone has more than one count but fewer than ten. This rearrangement joins TRBV28 to TRBJ1-2; the D is unclear. Trimming removed 5 bases from V and 8 bases from J, with 21 bases in between. The CDR3 loop spans 15 amino acids. Per the germline V gene, CDR1 is MDHEN and CDR2 is SYDVKM. DNA for the CDR3: TGTGCCAGCAGTGGCGACCGATCACTCGGGCGAGGCTACACCTTC. As protein: CASSGDRSLGRGYTF.

This CDR3 reads CAWSVGGAGYQPQHF. The CDR3 DNA follows: TGTGCCTGGAGTGTCGGAGGGGCCGGGTATCAGCCCCAGCATTTT. The V gene is TRBV30, the J gene TRBJ1-5; tentatively, D is TRBD1 (5 bases). CDR3 length: 15 residues. Trimming cost V 0 bases and J 5 bases, with 14 bases left between them. Germline CDR1 is GTSNPN and CDR2 is SVGIG (reference sequence).

This clone has only a few counts. This chain joins TRBV19 and TRBJ2-5, with TRBD1 matching 7 bases. The ends lost 6 bases at V and 1 base at J; junction bases unmatched: 2. The CDR3 contains 13 residues. Germline V lookup: CDR1 LNHDA, CDR2 SQIVND (reference sequence). For the CDR3, the DNA is TGTGCCAGTAGCTGGGACAGCCAAGAGACCCAGTACTTC. Its translation: CASSWDSQETQYF.

This chain links TRBV5-8 with TRBJ2-2, with TRBD2 matching 11 bases. The germline V gene has CDR1 SGHTS and CDR2 YDEGEE. V lost 2 bases to trimming and J lost 5 bases; unmatched junction nucleotides: 5. The CDR3 has 16 amino acids. CDR3 amino acids: CASSFSGGAWTGELFF. In DNA, the CDR3 is TGTGCCAGCAGCTTTAGCGGGGGGGCGTGGACCGGGGAGCTGTTTTTT.

The rearrangement joins TRBV6-5 to TRBJ2-7, with D maybe TRBD1 (5 bases). The CDR3 has 15 amino acids. Trimming cost V 0 bases and J 5 bases, with 14 bases left between them. Germline CDR1 and CDR2: MNHEY and SVGAGI. The CDR3 region is CASSYSSGSLNEQYV. For the CDR3, the DNA is TGTGCCAGCAGTTACTCTTCAGGGTCTTTAAACGAGCAGTACGTC.